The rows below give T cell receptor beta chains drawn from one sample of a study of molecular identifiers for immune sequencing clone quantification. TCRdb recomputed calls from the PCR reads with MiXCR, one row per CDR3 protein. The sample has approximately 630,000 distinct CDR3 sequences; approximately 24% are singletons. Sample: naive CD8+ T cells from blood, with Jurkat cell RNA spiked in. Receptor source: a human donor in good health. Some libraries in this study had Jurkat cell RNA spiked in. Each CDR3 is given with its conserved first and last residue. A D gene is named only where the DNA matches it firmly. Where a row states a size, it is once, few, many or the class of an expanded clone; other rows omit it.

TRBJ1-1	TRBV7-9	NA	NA	TGTGCCAGCAGCGGTCGTGGCGGTGGAGCTTTCTTT	CASSGRGGGAFF
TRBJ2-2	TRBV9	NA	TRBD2	TGTGCCAGCAGCGTAGAGGGAATAATCGGGAGGACCGGGGAGCTGTTTTTT	CASSVEGIIGRTGELFF
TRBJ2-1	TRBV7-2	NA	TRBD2	TGTGCCAGCAGCTTAGAAGCGGGGGGATACTATGAGCAGTTCTTC	CASSLEAGGYYEQFF
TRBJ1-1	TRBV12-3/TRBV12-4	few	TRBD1	TGTGCCAGCAGTTTCGGGACAGGGGGATTAACTGAAGCTTTCTTT	CASSFGTGGLTEAFF
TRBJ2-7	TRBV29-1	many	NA	TGCAGCGTGGCGGGTAGAGGTTCCTACGAGCAGTACTTC	CSVAGRGSYEQYF
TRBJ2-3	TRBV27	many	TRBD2	TGTGCCAGCAGCCCTAGCGGGCTCTATGATACGCAGTATTTT	CASSPSGLYDTQYF
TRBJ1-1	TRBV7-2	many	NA	TGTGCCAGCAGCTATAGCGGTTGGGGTCGTAACACTGAAGCTTTCTTT	CASSYSGWGRNTEAFF
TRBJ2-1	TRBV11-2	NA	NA	TGTGCCAGCAGCTCCTTAGGCACCGGGACTTTATACGGGAATGAGCAGTTCTTC	CASSSLGTGTLYGNEQFF
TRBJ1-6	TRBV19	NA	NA	TGTGCCAGTAGTTCAGGAGAGGCCTATGATTCACCCCTCCACTTT	CASSSGEAYDSPLHF
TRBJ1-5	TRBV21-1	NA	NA	TGTGCCAGCAGCAAACCCCTAGGGTGGTGCAATCAGCCCCAGCATTTT	CASSKPLGWCNQPQHF
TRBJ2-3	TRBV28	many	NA	TGTGCCAGCAGTTTAATTGGTTGGGATACGCAGTATTTT	CASSLIGWDTQYF
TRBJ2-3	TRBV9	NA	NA	TGTGCCAGCACCGCAGGGGGGTCCACAGATACGCAGTATTTT	CASTAGGSTDTQYF
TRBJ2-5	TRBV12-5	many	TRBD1	TGTGCTAGTGGTTTGGGGCAGGGGGTAGAGACCCAGTACTTC	CASGLGQGVETQYF
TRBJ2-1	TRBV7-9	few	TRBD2	TGTGCCAGCAGCTTCCCGTCAGCGGGAGGGCCTGGTGAGCAGTTCTTC	CASSFPSAGGPGEQFF
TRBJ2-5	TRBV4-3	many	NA	TGCGCCAGCAGCCAAGAATCCTGGACATCGGAGACCCAGTACTTC	CASSQESWTSETQYF
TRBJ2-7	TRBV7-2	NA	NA	TGTGCCAGCAGCTTAGGGAGTTTCCCCTCCTACGAGCAGTACTTC	CASSLGSFPSYEQYF
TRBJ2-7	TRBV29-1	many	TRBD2	TGCAGCGTTCGGACTAGCAGATACGAGCAGTACTTC	CSVRTSRYEQYF
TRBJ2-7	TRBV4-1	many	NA	TGCGCCAGCAGCCAAGTTACCTCGCCACCATCCTACGAGCAGTACTTC	CASSQVTSPPSYEQYF
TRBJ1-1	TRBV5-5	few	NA	TGTGCCAGCAGCTCGGTCAGGGAGGCTGAAGCTTTCTTT	CASSSVREAEAFF
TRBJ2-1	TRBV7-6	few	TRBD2	TGTGCCAGCAGCGTAGGGACTAGCGGGAGGTTTGAGCAGTTCTTC	CASSVGTSGRFEQFF
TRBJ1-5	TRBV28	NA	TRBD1	TGTGCCAGCAGCCAAACCCGGACAGGGCTACCCTATCAGCCCCAGCATTTT	CASSQTRTGLPYQPQHF
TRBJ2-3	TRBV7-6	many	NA	TGTGCCAGCAGCTTAGATCGGGCAGATACGCAGTATTTT	CASSLDRADTQYF
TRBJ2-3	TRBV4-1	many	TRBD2	TGCGCCAGCAGCCAAGTCCCAGCGGGGGCGGCAGATACGCAGTATTTT	CASSQVPAGAADTQYF
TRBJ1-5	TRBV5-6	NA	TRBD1	TGTGCCAGCAGCTTGTGGGACAGGGGTAGTCAGCCCCAGCGTTTT	CASSLWDRGSQPQRF
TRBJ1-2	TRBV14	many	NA	TGTGCCAGCAGCCATTTGGACGGATTCTATGGCTACACCTTC	CASSHLDGFYGYTF
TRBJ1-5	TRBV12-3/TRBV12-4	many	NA	TGTGCCAGCAGTTTTACAGCCGTAGAGCCCCAGCATTTT	CASSFTAVEPQHF
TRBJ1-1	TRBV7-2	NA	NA	TGTGCCGGCAGCTTAGGTGGGGGAACTGAAGCTTTCTTT	CAGSLGGGTEAFF
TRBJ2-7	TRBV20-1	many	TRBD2	TGCAGTGCCCCGCTACAGCGGGGGACCTACGAGCAGTACTTC	CSAPLQRGTYEQYF
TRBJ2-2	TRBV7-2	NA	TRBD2	TGTGCCAGCGGCTTACTAGCGGGAGGGCGCACCGGGGAGCTGTTTTTT	CASGLLAGGRTGELFF
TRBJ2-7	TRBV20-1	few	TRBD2	TGCAGTGCTAGAACGGGGGGGCTTATCTACGAGCAGTACTTC	CSARTGGLIYEQYF
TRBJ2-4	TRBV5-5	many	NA	TGTGCCAGCAGCTTGGGACAAATACTAGCCAAAAACATTCAGTACTTC	CASSLGQILAKNIQYF
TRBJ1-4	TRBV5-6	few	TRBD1	TGTGCCAGCAGCTTAAAGGACAGGGGGCCTGAAAAACTGTTTTTT	CASSLKDRGPEKLFF
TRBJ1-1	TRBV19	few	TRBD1	TGTGCCAGTAGTAGATCCACAGGGGGTACCACTGAAGCTTTCTTT	CASSRSTGGTTEAFF
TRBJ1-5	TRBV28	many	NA	TGTGCCAGCAGTTTATTTCGGGGGGGCGAAAATCAGCCCCAGCATTTT	CASSLFRGGENQPQHF